This TCR beta chain is from a study of OX40 agonist ivuxolimab in advanced cancers. Study-wide background: The dose-escalation cohort had hepatocellular carcinoma, melanoma, renal cell or head and neck cancer.

Germline V gives CDR1 MNHNY, CDR2 SVGAGI (reference sequence). This CDR3 spans 12 amino acids. Trimming stripped 6 bases from V and 3 bases from J, with 9 bases between. For this clone: Its target is not known.

Measured with immunoSEQ multiplex PCR; TCRdb has only the in-frame clones, and not every one. The table records roughly 80,000 clones, more than 75% of them present only once. General study findings and limits: The expanded peripheral T cells' antigen specificity was not determined.

The material was CD4+ or CD8+ T cells sorted from blood, obtained in a trial of the OX40 agonist ivuxolimab. The TCR comes from an adult with an advanced solid tumor such as melanoma, head and neck, liver or kidney cancer. The genes are TRBV6-6 and TRBJ2-7, with no clear D. The CDR3 coding sequence is TGTGCCAGCAGCCAGGCCGACTACGAGCAGTACTTC. It is translated as CASSQADYEQYF.